A selection of T cell receptor beta chains follows, all from one sample in a study of HIV-infected children after antiretroviral therapy interruption. MiXCR, applied by TCRdb to the 3' RACE reads, yields one record per CDR3 protein. The repertoire holds around 50,000 distinct CDR3 sequences, with approximately 4% as singletons. The specimen was CD45RA+ CD4+ T cells from PBMCs, pooled from several time points, collected from a donor given antiretroviral therapy, either interrupted or continuous. These receptors came from a pool of human donors with HIV. Both conserved end residues are part of each CDR3. A D gene is named only where the DNA matches it firmly. The size of a clone is reported for some rows only, either as once, few or many, or as a class for expanded clones.

J gene | V gene | clone size | D gene | CDR3 length | CDR3 protein | CDR3 DNA
TRBJ2-3 | TRBV14 | . | . | 12 | CASSRDTNTQYF | TGTGCCAGCAGCCGCGACACGAATACGCAGTATTTT
TRBJ1-2 | TRBV12-3/TRBV12-4 | many | . | 12 | CASSTGPALGVF | TGTGCCAGCAGTACCGGGCCTGCCTTGGGCGTCTTC
TRBJ1-5 | TRBV28 | . | . | 13 | CASSLGGSQPQHF | TGTGCCAGCAGTTTAGGAGGGAGTCAGCCCCAGCATTTT
TRBJ2-5 | TRBV2 | many | TRBD1 | 12 | CAKGDREETQYF | TGTGCCAAGGGGGACAGAGAAGAGACCCAGTACTTC
TRBJ1-4 | TRBV4-1 | many | TRBD1 | 14 | CASSGGQGNEKLFF | TGCGCCAGCAGCGGGGGACAGGGTAATGAAAAACTGTTTTTT
TRBJ2-1 | TRBV28 | many | . | 15 | CASSVPGAGYNEQFF | TGTGCCAGCAGCGTCCCGGGCGCGGGGTACAATGAGCAGTTCTTC
TRBJ2-3 | TRBV27 | . | . | 15 | CASSLRGQSTDTQYF | TGTGCCAGCAGTTTGCGAGGACAGAGCACAGATACGCAGTATTTT
TRBJ1-5 | TRBV20-1 | few | . | 11 | CSAQRGGPQHF | TGCAGTGCCCAGAGGGGAGGGCCCCAGCATTTT
TRBJ1-3 | TRBV7-2 | many | TRBD1 | 15 | CASSSTGVSGNTIYF | TGTGCCAGCAGCTCAACAGGGGTCTCTGGAAACACCATATATTTT
TRBJ2-1 | TRBV3-1 | many | . | 14 | CASSQDLVEREQFF | TGTGCCAGCAGCCAAGATCTGGTAGAGCGTGAGCAGTTCTTC
TRBJ1-5 | TRBV12-3/TRBV12-4 | many | . | 15 | CASSGSEGTNQPQHF | TGTGCCAGCAGTGGCTCTGAGGGGACCAATCAGCCCCAGCATTTT
TRBJ1-6 | TRBV2 | many | . | 16 | CASRGAAGLYNSPLHF | TGTGCCAGCAGGGGGGCGGCGGGATTGTATAATTCACCCCTCCACTTT
TRBJ2-2 | TRBV4-1 | many | . | 11 | CASSNTGELFF | TGCGCCAGTTCCAACACCGGGGAGCTGTTTTTT
TRBJ1-5 | TRBV9 | many | . | 12 | CASSDGLQPQHF | TGTGCCAGCAGCGACGGGCTTCAGCCCCAGCATTTT
TRBJ2-4 | TRBV11-3 | many | . | 15 | CASSLPGAGKNIQYF | TGTGCCAGCAGCCTCCCGGGAGCGGGCAAAAACATTCAGTACTTC
TRBJ2-7 | TRBV10-3 | many | . | 13 | CAIRDNGAYEQYF | TGTGCCATCAGGGACAATGGAGCCTACGAGCAGTACTTC
TRBJ2-2 | TRBV7-2 | many | . | 15 | CASSLRQGGTGELFF | TGTGCCAGCAGCTTAAGGCAGGGGGGGACCGGGGAGCTGTTTTTT
TRBJ1-2 | TRBV23-1 | many | . | 15 | CASSLGAGQSYGYTF | TGCGCCAGCAGTCTGGGGGCAGGGCAATCGTACGGCTACACCTTC
TRBJ2-7 | TRBV28 | many | TRBD1 | 11 | CASSLDRGLDF | TGTGCCAGCAGCCTTGACAGGGGTCTAGACTTC
TRBJ1-2 | TRBV12-3/TRBV12-4 | many | . | 15 | CASRPPGGINYGYTF | TGTGCCAGCAGGCCCCCGGGGGGGATTAACTATGGCTACACCTTC
TRBJ2-5 | TRBV13 | many | . | 18 | CASSSRNRAQTGVWTQYF | TGTGCCAGCAGCTCCCGAAACCGGGCACAGACGGGGGTATGGACCCAGTACTTC
TRBJ2-6 | TRBV2 | many | . | 14 | CASSDRSGANVLTF | TGTGCCAGCAGTGACCGCTCTGGGGCCAACGTCCTGACTTTC
TRBJ2-1 | TRBV12-3/TRBV12-4 | few | . | 13 | CASRPLRGNEQFF | TGTGCCAGCAGACCCTTGCGCGGAAATGAGCAGTTCTTC
TRBJ2-2 | TRBV20-1 | many | . | 17 | CSARGTEDSLDTGELFF | TGCAGTGCCCGCGGGACGGAGGATTCGTTGGACACCGGGGAGCTGTTTTTT
TRBJ2-7 | TRBV2 | medium-sized | . | 14 | CASRDAILGHEQYF | TGTGCCAGCAGGGACGCCATCCTAGGGCACGAGCAGTACTTC
TRBJ2-7 | TRBV3-1 | many | . | 14 | CASSQGGPIYEQYF | TGTGCCAGCAGCCAAGGGGGGCCAATCTACGAGCAGTACTTC
TRBJ2-3 | TRBV4-1 | few | . | 15 | CASSQDPTSTDTQYF | TGCGCCAGCAGCCAAGATCCGACTAGCACAGATACGCAGTATTTT
TRBJ1-1 | TRBV12-3/TRBV12-4 | . | . | 13 | CASNTGLGTEAFF | TGTGCCAGCAACACAGGGCTGGGCACTGAAGCTTTCTTT
TRBJ1-2 | TRBV7-2 | few | TRBD1 | 18 | CASSSGRTNGGGDYGYTF | TGTGCCAGCAGCTCCGGACGGACCAACGGAGGGGGCGACTATGGCTACACCTTC
TRBJ2-7 | TRBV15 | many | TRBD1 | 15 | CATSRDLGGLYEQYF | TGTGCCACCAGCAGAGATCTAGGGGGCCTCTACGAGCAGTACTTC
TRBJ1-2 | TRBV3-1 | . | . | 13 | CASSRGQYDGYTF | TGTGCCAGCAGCCGTGGACAGTATGATGGCTACACCTTC
TRBJ1-1 | TRBV4-1 | many | . | 17 | CASSPATTVAPNTEAFF | TGCGCCAGCAGCCCCGCTACCACCGTGGCACCGAACACTGAAGCTTTCTTT
TRBJ2-3 | TRBV28 | many | . | 13 | CASSQGSADTQYF | TGTGCCAGCAGCCAGGGGTCAGCAGATACGCAGTATTTT
TRBJ1-2 | TRBV7-3 | many | . | 18 | CASSLSPPTGGNYYGYTF | TGTGCCAGCAGCTTATCCCCCCCGACAGGAGGGAACTACTATGGCTACACCTTC
TRBJ2-7 | TRBV5-1 | few | . | 14 | CASSTQGGSYEQYF | TGCGCCAGCAGCACGCAGGGTGGGTCCTACGAGCAGTACTTC
TRBJ2-7 | TRBV3-1 | many | TRBD1 | 15 | CASSPSGQGRAEQYF | TGTGCCAGCAGTCCGTCGGGACAGGGGAGGGCCGAGCAGTACTTC
TRBJ2-2 | TRBV14 | . | . | 14 | CASSQDRFPGELFF | TGTGCCAGCAGCCAAGACAGGTTCCCCGGGGAGCTGTTTTTT
TRBJ2-3 | TRBV20-1 | many | TRBD2 | 15 | CSARDPSGGLDTQYF | TGCAGTGCTAGAGACCCTAGCGGGGGGTTGGATACGCAGTATTTT
TRBJ2-7 | TRBV5-1 | many | . | 12 | CASSLAPYEQYF | TGCGCCAGCAGCTTAGCCCCCTACGAGCAGTACTTC
TRBJ1-2 | TRBV19 | many | . | 15 | CASSIRFNRNYGYTF | TGTGCCAGTAGTATCAGGTTCAACAGGAACTATGGCTACACCTTC
TRBJ2-7 | TRBV12-3/TRBV12-4 | . | . | 15 | CASSRDRDILYEQYF | TGTGCCAGCAGTAGAGACCGGGACATCCTCTACGAGCAGTACTTC
TRBJ2-7 | TRBV6-1 | few | . | 15 | CARRPGRRGVHEQYF | TGTGCCAGAAGACCGGGACGCAGAGGTGTCCACGAGCAGTACTTC